This is a list of T cell receptor beta chains from one sample in a study of blood T cell repertoires in COVID-19. Some clones are missing from TCRdb's copy, which holds only in-frame ones; the method was immunoSEQ multiplex PCR. The data contain tens of thousands of clones, about 80% of them singletons. Sequencing was carried out using peripheral blood. The receptors shown here come from a woman aged 55-69 years with acute or convalescent COVID-19. Each CDR3 is given with its conserved first and last residue. D genes are given only for firm matches. The size entry is marked missing in some rows and otherwise reads once, few, many or a size class.

CASSSQGLAGPGETQYF,TGTGCCAGCAGTTCCCAGGGTCTAGCGGGGCCAGGGGAGACCCAGTACTTC,NA,TRBV5-6,TRBJ2-5,TRBD2
CASSSLGTDGYTF,TGTGCCAGCAGCTCCCTGGGGACAGATGGCTACACCTTC,few,TRBV7-2,TRBJ1-2,TRBD1
CATRKGDSPSSGNTIYF,TGTGCCACCAGAAAAGGGGACAGCCCATCCTCTGGAAACACCATATATTTT,NA,TRBV2,TRBJ1-3,TRBD1
CASSLSRGIGTEAFF,TGTGCCAGCAGCTTATCCCGGGGGATCGGCACTGAAGCTTTCTTT,NA,TRBV7-3,TRBJ1-1,NA
CASSLGPTDTQYF,TGTGCCAGCAGCTTAGGGCCCACAGATACGCAGTATTTT,NA,TRBV7-3,TRBJ2-3,NA
CALGAEAPNQPQHF,TGTGCCCTGGGGGCGGAGGCCCCCAATCAGCCCCAGCATTTT,NA,TRBV30,TRBJ1-5,NA
CASRTGWGGRTGELFF,TGTGCCAGTAGGACCGGTTGGGGGGGCCGCACCGGGGAGCTGTTTTTT,NA,TRBV19,TRBJ2-2,NA
CAWSVYILNTEAFF,TGTGCCTGGAGTGTATACATCCTGAACACTGAAGCTTTCTTT,NA,TRBV30,TRBJ1-1,NA
CASSIDRVRQPQHF,TGTGCCAGCAGCATTGACAGGGTCCGACAGCCCCAGCATTTT,few,TRBV7-8,TRBJ1-5,TRBD1
CASSLEGGEAYEQYF,TGTGCCAGCAGCTTAGAAGGGGGGGAAGCCTACGAGCAGTACTTC,NA,TRBV11-3,TRBJ2-7,NA
CASLNGGHAPYGYTF,TGTGCCAGCTTAAATGGCGGTCACGCGCCCTATGGCTACACCTTC,NA,TRBV18,TRBJ1-2,NA
CASSAGQARLNTEAFF,TGCGCCAGCAGCGCGGGACAGGCCCGCCTGAACACTGAAGCTTTCTTT,NA,TRBV5-1,TRBJ1-1,TRBD1
CASSQAGTVTDTQYF,TGTGCCAGCAGCCAAGCCGGGACAGTCACAGATACGCAGTATTTT,NA,TRBV4-2,TRBJ2-3,TRBD1
CASSPPSGSEAFF,TGTGCCAGCAGCCCGCCTTCTGGCTCTGAAGCTTTCTTT,NA,TRBV3-1/TRBV3-2,TRBJ1-1,NA
CASSVGARTDTQYF,TGTGCCAGCAGCGTAGGGGCCCGCACAGATACGCAGTATTTT,NA,TRBV9,TRBJ2-3,NA
CASTPQGGPSAEAFF,TGTGCCAGTACCCCCCAGGGAGGCCCTAGCGCTGAAGCTTTCTTT,NA,TRBV19,TRBJ1-1,NA
CASSFPPGQGAYGYTF,TGTGCCAGCAGCTTCCCACCGGGACAGGGGGCCTATGGCTACACCTTC,NA,TRBV7-9,TRBJ1-2,TRBD1
CSARVLPEQYF,TGCAGTGCTAGAGTCCTTCCCGAGCAGTACTTC,NA,TRBV20-1,TRBJ2-7,NA
CASSSDRHYNEQFF,TGTGCCAGCAGCTCTGACAGACACTACAATGAGCAGTTCTTC,NA,TRBV7-9,TRBJ2-1,NA
CASGLKLAGGYTDTQYF,TGTGCTAGTGGCCTCAAATTAGCGGGGGGCTACACAGATACGCAGTATTTT,NA,TRBV12-5,TRBJ2-3,TRBD2
CASSYAGGTDTQYF,TGTGCCAGCAGTTATGCGGGGGGCACAGATACGCAGTATTTT,few,TRBV7-9,TRBJ2-3,TRBD2
CASSGTGRTDTQYF,TGTGCCAGCAGCGGGACAGGACGCACAGATACGCAGTATTTT,NA,TRBV9,TRBJ2-3,TRBD1
CASSLGQPNSPLHF,TGTGCCAGCAGCCTCGGACAACCGAATTCACCCCTCCACTTT,NA,TRBV6-6,TRBJ1-6,NA
CASSSDRMSTEAFF,TGTGCCAGCAGTTCGGACAGGATGAGCACTGAAGCTTTCTTT,NA,TRBV25-1,TRBJ1-1,TRBD1
CASKPSAGQDMSQPQHF,TGTGCCAGTAAACCCTCCGCGGGACAGGACATGAGTCAGCCCCAGCATTTT,NA,TRBV19,TRBJ1-5,TRBD1
CASTSGGAGEQFF,TGTGCCTCAACTAGCGGGGGGGCAGGTGAGCAGTTCTTC,once,TRBV5-4,TRBJ2-1,TRBD2
CSILPTSGGLGGTDTQYF,TGCAGCATCCTCCCGACTAGCGGGGGCCTCGGGGGCACAGATACGCAGTATTTT,once,TRBV29-1,TRBJ2-3,TRBD2
CASRADRVGNTIYF,TGTGCCAGCAGGGCGGACAGGGTTGGAAACACCATATATTTT,once,TRBV6-5,TRBJ1-3,TRBD1
CASSRQYDTEAFF,TGTGCCAGCAGTCGACAGTACGACACTGAAGCTTTCTTT,NA,TRBV6-4,TRBJ1-1,NA
CASSESAGGRSGNTIYF,TGTGCCAGCAGTGAGTCGGCGGGGGGGCGCTCTGGAAACACCATATATTTT,once,TRBV28,TRBJ1-3,NA
CASSWTGDFPTGGYTF,TGTGCCAGCAGCTGGACCGGGGACTTCCCCACGGGGGGCTACACCTTC,NA,TRBV11-2,TRBJ1-2,NA